This T cell receptor beta chain was sequenced for a study of TIL therapy for anti-PD-1-resistant metastatic lung cancer. The libraries were made with immunoSEQ v3. Sequenced by immunoSEQ multiplex PCR; TCRdb stores in-frame clones only, minus some. The repertoire holds 45,000 to 50,000 clones, 70% to 85% seen once, with 5.6% in the top ten. As for time point: pre-treatment sample, taken before nivolumab and TIL therapy. Most excised metastases sampled were pleural nodules or supraclavicular lymph nodes. The CDR3 spans 12 residues. CDR1 is ENHRY, CDR2 SYGVKD, per germline. V lost 3 bases and J lost 1, with 3 bases in between.

The source of this sequence is a person aged 25 to 80 with non-small cell lung cancer. This chain links TRBV10-3 with TRBJ1-2, with no clear D. The sequences come from tumor tissue, collected at baseline. The CDR3 here is CAISDNNYGYTF. The CDR3 nucleotides are TGTGCCATCAGTGACAATAACTATGGCTACACCTTC.